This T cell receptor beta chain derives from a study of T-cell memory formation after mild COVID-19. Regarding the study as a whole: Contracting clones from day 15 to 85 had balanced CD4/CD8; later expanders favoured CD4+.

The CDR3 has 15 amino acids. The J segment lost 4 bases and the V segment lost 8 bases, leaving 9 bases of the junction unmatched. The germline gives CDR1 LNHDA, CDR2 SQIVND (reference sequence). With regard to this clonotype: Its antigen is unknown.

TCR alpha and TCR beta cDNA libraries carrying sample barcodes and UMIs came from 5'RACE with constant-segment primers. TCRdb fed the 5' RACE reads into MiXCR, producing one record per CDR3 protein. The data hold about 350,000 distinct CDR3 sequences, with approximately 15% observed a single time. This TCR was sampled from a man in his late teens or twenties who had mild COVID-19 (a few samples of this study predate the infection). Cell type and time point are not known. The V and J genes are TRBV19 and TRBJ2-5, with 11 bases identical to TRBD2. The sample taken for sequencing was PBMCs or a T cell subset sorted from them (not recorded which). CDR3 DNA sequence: TGTGCCAGTGAAATGACTAGCGGGGCGACAGAGACCCAGTACTTC. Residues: CASEMTSGATETQYF.